This is a list of T cell receptor beta chains from one sample in a study of T-cell reconstitution after alpha-beta-depleted transplantation in children. TCRdb used MiXCR to reprocess the PCR reads, holding one entry per CDR3 protein. Among around 700,000 distinct CDR3 sequences, around 13% were seen once, and the ten largest hold 0.79%. Sequenced here: PBMCs, sampled before TCRalphabeta/CD19-depleted stem cell transplant. The receptor set was obtained from a girl aged 2-9 years with congenital amegakaryocytic thrombocytopenia, due to receive a stem cell transplant. Both conserved end residues are part of each CDR3. The D gene is left open where the match is weak. Clone sizes are given selectively: once, few, many, or a class where the clone is expanded.

TRBV28	few	TRBJ1-2	16	NA	TGTGCCAGCAGTTTCGCGTACCTCCCTGGGGTCCAAGGCTACACCTTC	CASSFAYLPGVQGYTF
TRBV7-9	NA	TRBJ2-7	15	TRBD2	TGTGCCAGCAGCTTAGGGATAGCGGGAGGGTCCGAGCAGTACTTC	CASSLGIAGGSEQYF
TRBV6-1	few	TRBJ2-7	13	TRBD1	TGTGCCAGCAGTAGGGGACAGTACTACGAGCAGTACTTC	CASSRGQYYEQYF
TRBV5-5	NA	TRBJ2-3	14	NA	TGTGCCAGCAGCTCGCCGAACTCACAGGATACGCAGTATTTT	CASSSPNSQDTQYF
TRBV12-3/TRBV12-4	many	TRBJ1-6	12	NA	TGTGCCAGCAGGTTGACAAATTCACCCCTCCACTTT	CASRLTNSPLHF
TRBV20-1	few	TRBJ2-7	14	TRBD2	TGCAGTGCCCTTCCGAGCGGGAGCTCCTACGAGCAGTACTTC	CSALPSGSSYEQYF
TRBV7-2	many	TRBJ2-5	12	NA	TGTGCCAGCAGCCCATTGCCAGAGACCCAGTACTTC	CASSPLPETQYF
TRBV20-1	many	TRBJ2-1	14	NA	TGCAGTGCTAGACCAAACTGGAGAGACAATGAGCAGTTCTTC	CSARPNWRDNEQFF
TRBV7-3	NA	TRBJ2-5	14	NA	TGTGCCAGCAGCCTCCGGGGTCACCAAGAGACCCAGTACTTC	CASSLRGHQETQYF
TRBV5-1	NA	TRBJ2-3	16	TRBD2	TGCGCCAGCAGCTGGAGACTAGCGGGAGGCACAGATACGCAGTATTTT	CASSWRLAGGTDTQYF
TRBV12-3/TRBV12-4	NA	TRBJ2-3	14	TRBD2	TGTGCCAGCAATCAGCGGGGAGTCACAGATACGCAGTATTTT	CASNQRGVTDTQYF
TRBV20-1	many	TRBJ2-2	12	NA	TGCAGTGGCGTCGGGGACCCCGGGGAGCTGTTTTTT	CSGVGDPGELFF
TRBV20-1	many	TRBJ1-1	12	NA	TGCAGTGCTAAGGTGTGGAACACTGAAGCTTTCTTT	CSAKVWNTEAFF
TRBV6-5	few	TRBJ1-5	15	NA	TGTGCCAGCAGTTACGTACAGCCGAGCAATCAGCCCCAGCATTTT	CASSYVQPSNQPQHF
TRBV15	few	TRBJ2-1	15	TRBD2	TGTGCCACCAGCAGACTTAGCGGGTCAGGCAATGAGCAGTTCTTC	CATSRLSGSGNEQFF
TRBV6-6	many	TRBJ2-2	11	NA	TGTGCCAGCAATAGCCCCGGGGAGCTGTTTTTT	CASNSPGELFF
TRBV20-1	NA	TRBJ2-7	17	TRBD1	TGCAGTGCTAGAGATATGGTTCCCGGGACAGGGCCGTACGAGCAGTACTTC	CSARDMVPGTGPYEQYF
TRBV4-1	NA	TRBJ2-3	16	TRBD2	TGCGCCAGCAGCCGGATTCAGCGGGAGAGCACAGATACGCAGTATTTT	CASSRIQRESTDTQYF
TRBV12-3/TRBV12-4	few	TRBJ2-7	13	TRBD1	TGTGCCAGCAGTTTAACACAGGGGGCCGAGCAGTACTTC	CASSLTQGAEQYF
TRBV12-3/TRBV12-4	many	TRBJ2-2	15	NA	TGTGCCAGCAGTTTAGTGTCCCCACCCACCGGGGAGCTGTTTTTT	CASSLVSPPTGELFF
TRBV29-1	few	TRBJ1-2	15	NA	TGCAGCGTTGAATCGGCTCCACCTCAGGGGTATGGCTACACCTTC	CSVESAPPQGYGYTF
TRBV10-3	NA	TRBJ1-6	14	NA	TGTGCCATCAGTGAGGCCAGCGCTGATTCACCCCTCCACTTT	CAISEASADSPLHF
TRBV5-5	many	TRBJ2-7	15	TRBD1	TGTGCCAGCAGCCCAAGAGGACAGGCAAGTTACGAGCAGTACTTC	CASSPRGQASYEQYF
TRBV12-3/TRBV12-4	few	TRBJ2-3	17	TRBD2	TGTGCCAGCAGTTTTGGGGGCGTAGCGGGGAGCACAGATACGCAGTATTTT	CASSFGGVAGSTDTQYF
TRBV5-1	many	TRBJ2-7	14	TRBD1	TGCGCCAGCAGCTCGGGACAGTCAGTTTACGAGCAGTACTTC	CASSSGQSVYEQYF
TRBV29-1	NA	TRBJ1-1	14	TRBD1	TGCAGCGTTGGGGGACAGACCGGGAACACTGAAGCTTTCTTT	CSVGGQTGNTEAFF
TRBV7-2	once	TRBJ2-1	14	NA	TGTGCCAGCAGCTTAATCCCTAGCCTGTATGAGCAGTTCTTC	CASSLIPSLYEQFF
TRBV5-6	many	TRBJ2-3	15	NA	TGTGCCAGCAGCTTAGGCGACGGAAGCACAGATACGCAGTATTTT	CASSLGDGSTDTQYF
TRBV19	many	TRBJ2-2	15	TRBD1	TGTGCCAGTAGGCCGGGACAGGGGAACACCGGGGAGCTGTTTTTT	CASRPGQGNTGELFF
TRBV7-2	few	TRBJ2-7	13	NA	TGTGCCAGCAGCTTAGTAGCGATCTACGAGCAGTACTTC	CASSLVAIYEQYF
TRBV5-1	few	TRBJ2-6	16	NA	TGCGCCAGCCGTACAGGGCCCAACTCTGGGGCCAACGTCCTGACTTTC	CASRTGPNSGANVLTF
TRBV12-3/TRBV12-4	many	TRBJ1-2	12	NA	TGTGCCAGCAGTTTTTGGGTCGGGGACTACACCTTC	CASSFWVGDYTF
TRBV5-1	many	TRBJ2-2	12	NA	TGCGCCAGTAGCTTGTGGAACGGGGAGCTGTTTTTT	CASSLWNGELFF
TRBV28	many	TRBJ2-1	15	TRBD2	TGTGCCAGCAGTTTTTTTCTAGCGGGAGGTTGGGAGCAGTTCTTC	CASSFFLAGGWEQFF
TRBV7-9	NA	TRBJ2-1	13	TRBD2	TGTGCCAGCAGGCGGGAGGCCTACAATGAGCAGTTCTTC	CASRREAYNEQFF
TRBV18	few	TRBJ2-6	16	NA	TGTGCCAGCTCCCGGAGCCGCTCCTCTGGGGCCAACGTCCTGACTTTC	CASSRSRSSGANVLTF
TRBV15	NA	TRBJ2-4	19	TRBD2	TGTGCCACCAGCAAGGGACTAGCGGGAGGGGGGATATCCAAAAACATTCAGTACTTC	CATSKGLAGGGISKNIQYF
TRBV5-4	NA	TRBJ2-1	23	TRBD2	TGTGCCAGCAGCTGGCGACGGGGACTAGCCCTAATATTTTCACAGAGCTCCTACAATGAGCAGTTCTTC	CASSWRRGLALIFSQSSYNEQFF
TRBV10-3	many	TRBJ1-2	14	NA	TGTGCCATCAGTGAGGACAGAGCTTACTATGGCTACACCTTC	CAISEDRAYYGYTF
TRBV12-3/TRBV12-4	many	TRBJ1-5	14	NA	TGTGCCAGCAGTTCGGGGGTCCGCAATCAGCCCCAGCATTTT	CASSSGVRNQPQHF
TRBV12-3/TRBV12-4	many	TRBJ2-2	16	TRBD2	TGTGCCAGCAGTTCCCCGGGACTAGCGACCACCGGGGAGCTGTTTTTT	CASSSPGLATTGELFF
TRBV3-1	NA	TRBJ2-1	13	NA	TGTGCCAGCAGCCCGGAAAGCGGTCCCGAGCAGTTCTTC	CASSPESGPEQFF
TRBV29-1	many	TRBJ2-1	18	TRBD2	TGCAGCGTCCAAGGCACGGGACTAGGCGTTAGCTCCTACAATGAGCAGTTCTTC	CSVQGTGLGVSSYNEQFF
TRBV12-3/TRBV12-4	many	TRBJ2-3	15	NA	TGTGCCAGCAGTTTTCGGACAGCCTCCACAGATACGCAGTATTTT	CASSFRTASTDTQYF
TRBV12-3/TRBV12-4	many	TRBJ1-1	13	NA	TGTGCCAGCAGTTTATTGGAGAACACTGAAGCTTTCTTT	CASSLLENTEAFF
TRBV20-1	NA	TRBJ2-7	14	TRBD2	TGCAGTGCTAGCTTCCCAGCGGGAGTCTACAAGCAATACTTC	CSASFPAGVYKQYF
TRBV18	NA	TRBJ1-4	15	NA	TGTGCCAGCTCACCGGGGGCTGGGACTAATGAAAAACTGTTTTTT	CASSPGAGTNEKLFF
TRBV14	NA	TRBJ2-7	13	NA	TGTGCCAGCAGCCAAGGCGGCGGTCTCGAGCAATACTTC	CASSQGGGLEQYF
TRBV7-9	NA	TRBJ1-1	13	NA	TGTGCCAGCATCTTAGACAGAAACACTGAAGCTTTCTTT	CASILDRNTEAFF
TRBV5-1	many	TRBJ1-1	13	NA	TGTGCCAGCAGCTTAGCAGGGGTCACTGAAGCTTTCTTT	CASSLAGVTEAFF
TRBV4-2	NA	TRBJ2-1	16	TRBD2	TGTGCCAGCAGCCAAGTGCTAGCGGGAAAAGACTATGAGCAGTTCTTC	CASSQVLAGKDYEQFF
TRBV20-1	few	TRBJ2-1	14	NA	TGCAGTGCTAGGCCCTTCGGAGCATACAATGAGCAGTTCTTC	CSARPFGAYNEQFF
TRBV29-1	many	TRBJ2-1	15	NA	TGCAGCGTTGAAGAAGGAAGGACCGTCTACAATGAGCAGTTCTTC	CSVEEGRTVYNEQFF
TRBV5-6	many	TRBJ2-1	13	NA	TGTGCCAGCAGCCGTATGCGGATCCCTGAGCAGTTCTTC	CASSRMRIPEQFF
TRBV7-9	NA	TRBJ2-3	14	NA	TGTGCCAGCAGCTTAAGGGGCCAAGCAGATACGCAGTATTTT	CASSLRGQADTQYF
TRBV15	many	TRBJ2-7	11	NA	TGTGCCACCAGCAGTGACGGTGAGCAGTACTTC	CATSSDGEQYF
TRBV20-1	few	TRBJ2-7	12	TRBD2	TGCAGTGGGGGGACTAACTCCTACGAGCAGTACTTC	CSGGTNSYEQYF
TRBV7-2	NA	TRBJ2-1	19	TRBD2	TGTGCCAGCAGCTTACTTCGCGGGTCTTCTAGCGGGGATTACAATGAGCAGTTCTTC	CASSLLRGSSSGDYNEQFF